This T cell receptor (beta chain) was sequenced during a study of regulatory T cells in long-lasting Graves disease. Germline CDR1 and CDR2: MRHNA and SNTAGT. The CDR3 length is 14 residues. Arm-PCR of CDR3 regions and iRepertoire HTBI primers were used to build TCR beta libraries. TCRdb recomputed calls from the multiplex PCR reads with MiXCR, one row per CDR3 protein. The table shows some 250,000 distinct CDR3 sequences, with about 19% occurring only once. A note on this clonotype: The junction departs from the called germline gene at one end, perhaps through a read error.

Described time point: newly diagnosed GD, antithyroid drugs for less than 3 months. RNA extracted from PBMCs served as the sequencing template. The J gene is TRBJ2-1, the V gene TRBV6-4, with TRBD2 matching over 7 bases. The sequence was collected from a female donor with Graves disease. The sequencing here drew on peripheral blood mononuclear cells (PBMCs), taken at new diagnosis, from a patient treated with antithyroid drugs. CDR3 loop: CASSESREGDERFF. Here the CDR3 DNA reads TGTGCCAGTAGTGAGAGCAGGGAGGGCGATGAGCGGTTCTTC.